This T cell receptor beta chain derives from a study of blood T cell repertoires in COVID-19. Looking at the study overall: The study drew acute and convalescent COVID-19 samples from the United States, Italy and Spain. T cells, B-cell-depleted T cells, or PBMCs supplied cDNA or gDNA.

From germline, CDR1 is SNHLY and CDR2 FYNNEI. The CDR3 is made up of 15 amino acids. V gave up 4 bases and J gave up 7 bases, with 18 bases separating them. Authors' data handling: Reference gene primer amplification in the assay estimated nucleated cell counts. This table comes from immunoSEQ multiplex PCR, and its TCRdb copy is limited to in-frame clones, with some not included. For V, J and clone size, that table is used; D and trimming come from the DNA. The data contain around 170,000 clones, roughly four fifths of them seen just once; the ten biggest clones take up about an eighth. Sequencing was done on a sample of peripheral blood. This chain links TRBV2 with TRBJ2-3; maybe TRBD2 (5 bases). This clonotype was sampled from a young man with active or convalescent COVID-19. CDR3 coding DNA: TGTGCCAGCAGTGCATACTCCGGGGTTCCTAATACGCAGTATTTT. This gives the protein CASSAYSGVPNTQYF.